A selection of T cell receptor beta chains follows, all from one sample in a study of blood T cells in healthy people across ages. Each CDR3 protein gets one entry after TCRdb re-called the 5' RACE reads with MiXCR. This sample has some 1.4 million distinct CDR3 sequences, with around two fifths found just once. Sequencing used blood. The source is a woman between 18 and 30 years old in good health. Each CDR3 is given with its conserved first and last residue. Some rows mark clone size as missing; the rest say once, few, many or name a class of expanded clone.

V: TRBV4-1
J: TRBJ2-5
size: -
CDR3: CASSPNTRGETQYF

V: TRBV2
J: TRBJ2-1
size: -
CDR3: CASSSNYGQYNEQFF

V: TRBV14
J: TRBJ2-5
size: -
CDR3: CASSQIWDQRGETQYF

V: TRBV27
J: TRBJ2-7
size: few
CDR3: CASSLQGALWDEQYF

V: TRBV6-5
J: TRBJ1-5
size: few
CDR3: CASSYSSGQGAFQPQHF

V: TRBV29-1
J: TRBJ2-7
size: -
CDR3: CSVGTGGGSYEQYF

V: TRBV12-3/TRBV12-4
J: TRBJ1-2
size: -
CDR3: CASTPAGQGPTF

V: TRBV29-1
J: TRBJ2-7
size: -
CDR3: CSVDGGGLAGAYEQYF

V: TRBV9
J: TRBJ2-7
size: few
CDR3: CASSNRIETGVLEQYF

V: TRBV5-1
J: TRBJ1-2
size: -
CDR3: CASSPSDGQIPLGGYTF

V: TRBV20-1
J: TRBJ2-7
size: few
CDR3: CSARVSRGGGSYEQYF

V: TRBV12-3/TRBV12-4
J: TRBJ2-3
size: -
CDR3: CASSFEITDAQYF

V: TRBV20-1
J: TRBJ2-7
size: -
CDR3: CSALSNPVRPDHNEQYF

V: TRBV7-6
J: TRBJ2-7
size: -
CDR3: CASSDRTSGAYEQYF

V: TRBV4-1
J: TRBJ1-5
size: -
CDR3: CASSQEDMALYQPQHF

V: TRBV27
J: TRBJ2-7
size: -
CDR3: CASSPSGTSGLGQYF

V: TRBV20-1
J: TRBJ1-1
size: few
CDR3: CSAHGRLEAFF

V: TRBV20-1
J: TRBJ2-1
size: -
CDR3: CSAMGCSSYNEQFF

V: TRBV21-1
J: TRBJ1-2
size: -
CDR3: CASSIAVYGYTF

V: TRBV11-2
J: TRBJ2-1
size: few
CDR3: CASSLSGGGHLSGDNEQFF

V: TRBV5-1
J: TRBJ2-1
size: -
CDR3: CASSLGLAGGRGDEQFF

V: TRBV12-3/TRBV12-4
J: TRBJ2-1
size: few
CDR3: CASSFGLAGGGINEQFF

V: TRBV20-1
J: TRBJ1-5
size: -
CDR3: CSARPLSQPQHF

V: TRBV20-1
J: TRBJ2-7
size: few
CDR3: CSARVVYEQYF

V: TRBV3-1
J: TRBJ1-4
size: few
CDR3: CASSRRVDEKLFF

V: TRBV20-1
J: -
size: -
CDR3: CSVEGGRYIQYF

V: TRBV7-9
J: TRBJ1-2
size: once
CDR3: CASSLGQGAWDGYTF

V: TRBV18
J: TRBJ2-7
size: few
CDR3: CASSPRASEQYF

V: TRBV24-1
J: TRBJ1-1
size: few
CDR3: CATSESGGGTEAFF

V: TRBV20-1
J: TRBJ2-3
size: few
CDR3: CSAQRGGITDTQYF

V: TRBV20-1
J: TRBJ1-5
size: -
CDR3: CSAPRTSRGGSNQPQHF

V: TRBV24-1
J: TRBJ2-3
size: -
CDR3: CATSAAPGGSDTQYF

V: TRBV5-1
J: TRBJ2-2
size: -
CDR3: CASNRQGASTGELFF

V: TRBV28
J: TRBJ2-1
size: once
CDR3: CASSKRELRNEQFF

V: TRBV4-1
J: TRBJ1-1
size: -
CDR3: CASSQASRNTEAFF

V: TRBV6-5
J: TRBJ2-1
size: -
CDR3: CASSFGRAGGNEQFF

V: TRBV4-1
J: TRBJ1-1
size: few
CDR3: CASSQEIMEQSEAFF

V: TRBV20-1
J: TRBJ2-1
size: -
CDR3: CSAPPRGAYNEQFF

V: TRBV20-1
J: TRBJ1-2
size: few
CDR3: CSALGQSYGYTF

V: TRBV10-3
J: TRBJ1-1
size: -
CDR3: CAISPNSGQGDGFF

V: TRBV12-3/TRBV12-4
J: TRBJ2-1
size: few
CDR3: CASSPGLAGGPSIDEQFF

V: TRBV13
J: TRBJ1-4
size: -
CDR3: CASSLGGRESEKLFF

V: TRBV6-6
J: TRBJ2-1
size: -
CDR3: CASSYSASGFSYNEQFF

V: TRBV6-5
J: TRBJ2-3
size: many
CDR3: CASSFGGYTDTQYF

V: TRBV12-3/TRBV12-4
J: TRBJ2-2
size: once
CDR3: CASSLPGAGTGELFF

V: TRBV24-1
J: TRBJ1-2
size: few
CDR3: CATSDLRGAAYGYTF

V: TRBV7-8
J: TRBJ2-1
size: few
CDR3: CASSYPGLVNEQFF

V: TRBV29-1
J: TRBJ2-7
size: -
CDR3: CSVRQGQGASEQYF

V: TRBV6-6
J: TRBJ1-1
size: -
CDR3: CASSYLESGTEAFF

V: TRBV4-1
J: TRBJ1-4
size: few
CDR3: CASSQGPPRYDEKLFF

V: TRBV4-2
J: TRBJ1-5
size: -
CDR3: CASSDDWDQPQHF

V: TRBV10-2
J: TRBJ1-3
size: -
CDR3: CASSDLGPSGNTIYF